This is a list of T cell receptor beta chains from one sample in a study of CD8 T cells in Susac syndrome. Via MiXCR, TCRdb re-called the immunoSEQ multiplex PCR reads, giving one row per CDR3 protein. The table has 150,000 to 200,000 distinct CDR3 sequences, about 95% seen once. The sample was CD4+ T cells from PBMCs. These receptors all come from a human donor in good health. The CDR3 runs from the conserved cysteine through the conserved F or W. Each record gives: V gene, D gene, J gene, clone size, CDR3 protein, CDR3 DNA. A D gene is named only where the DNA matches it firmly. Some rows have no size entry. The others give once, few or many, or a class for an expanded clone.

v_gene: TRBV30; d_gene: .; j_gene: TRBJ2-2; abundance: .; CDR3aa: CAWSNAKELFF; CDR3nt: TGTGCCTGGAGTAATGCGAAGGAGCTGTTTTTT
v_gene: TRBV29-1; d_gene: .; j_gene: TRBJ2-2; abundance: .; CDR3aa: CSARTQGGTTGELFF; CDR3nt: TGCAGCGCCCGAACCCAAGGGGGAACGACCGGGGAGCTGTTTTTT
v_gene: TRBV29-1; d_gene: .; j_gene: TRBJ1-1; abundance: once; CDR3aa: CSVEEALMNTEAFF; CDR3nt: TGCAGCGTTGAAGAGGCACTAATGAACACTGAAGCTTTCTTT
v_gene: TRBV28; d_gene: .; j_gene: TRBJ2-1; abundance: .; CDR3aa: CASSPHGTQDYNEQFF; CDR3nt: TGTGCCAGCAGCCCACACGGGACTCAAGACTACAATGAGCAGTTCTTC
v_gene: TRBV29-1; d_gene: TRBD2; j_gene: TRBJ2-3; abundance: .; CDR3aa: CSVAGTRSTDTQYF; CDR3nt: TGCAGCGTTGCCGGGACTAGAAGCACAGATACGCAGTATTTT
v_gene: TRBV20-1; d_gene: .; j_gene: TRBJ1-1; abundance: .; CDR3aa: CSARDRGQNTEAFF; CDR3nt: TGCAGTGCTAGAGATAGGGGACAGAACACTGAAGCTTTCTTT
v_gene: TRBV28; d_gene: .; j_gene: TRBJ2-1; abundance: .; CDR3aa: CASSGVDEQFF; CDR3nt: TGTGCCAGCTCAGGGGTTGATGAGCAGTTCTTC
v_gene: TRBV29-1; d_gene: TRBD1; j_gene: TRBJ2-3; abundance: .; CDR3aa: CSVVTGVGTDTQYF; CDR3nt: TGCAGCGTTGTAACAGGGGTGGGCACAGATACGCAGTATTTT
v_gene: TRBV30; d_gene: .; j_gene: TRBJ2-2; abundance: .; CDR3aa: CAWSVDRRGELFF; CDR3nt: TGTGCCTGGAGTGTGGATCGCCGCGGGGAGCTGTTTTTT
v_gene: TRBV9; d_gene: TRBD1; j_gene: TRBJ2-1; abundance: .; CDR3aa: CASSALGQGAWYEQFF; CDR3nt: TGTGCCAGCAGCGCCCTAGGACAGGGGGCTTGGTATGAGCAGTTCTTC
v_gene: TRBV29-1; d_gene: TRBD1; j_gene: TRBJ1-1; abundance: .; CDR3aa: CSGHPFGQGGNTEAFF; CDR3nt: TGCAGCGGACACCCCTTCGGACAGGGTGGGAACACTGAAGCTTTCTTT
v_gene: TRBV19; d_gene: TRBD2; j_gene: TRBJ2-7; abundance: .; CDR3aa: CASSMSAGYEQYF; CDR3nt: TGTGCCAGTAGTATGTCAGCGGGGTACGAGCAGTACTTC
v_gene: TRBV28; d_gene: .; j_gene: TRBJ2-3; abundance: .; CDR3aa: CASSPNPTGGTQYF; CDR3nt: TGTGCCAGCAGTCCCAACCCCACAGGTGGTACGCAGTATTTT
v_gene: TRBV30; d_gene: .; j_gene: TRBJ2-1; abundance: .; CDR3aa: CASGLGMYNEQFF; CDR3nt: TGTGCCTCCGGACTTGGAATGTACAATGAGCAGTTCTTC
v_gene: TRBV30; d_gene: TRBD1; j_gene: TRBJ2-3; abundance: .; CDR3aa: CAWSGQGWTDTQYF; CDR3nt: TGTGCCTGGAGTGGACAGGGCTGGACAGATACGCAGTATTTT
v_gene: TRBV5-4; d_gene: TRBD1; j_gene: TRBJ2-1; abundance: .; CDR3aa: CASSWDSGAYNEQFF; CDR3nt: TGTGCCAGCAGCTGGGACAGCGGAGCCTACAATGAGCAGTTCTTC
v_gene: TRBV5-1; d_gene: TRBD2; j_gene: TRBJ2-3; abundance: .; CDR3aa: CASSEGTAGADTQYF; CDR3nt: TGCGCCAGCAGCGAGGGGACTGCGGGGGCAGATACGCAGTATTTT